This T cell receptor (beta chain) was captured by sequencing in a study of regulatory T cells in long-lasting Graves disease. Whole-study results and caveats: Not thyroid tissue but only peripheral blood was studied.

This clonotype was picked up a small number of times. Its cognate antigen is unknown. Time point described: newly diagnosed GD, antithyroid drugs for less than 3 months. TCR sequences were obtained from RNA taken from PBMCs. Germline-derived CDR1 and CDR2 are SNHLY and FYNNEI. The CDR3 loop spans 14 amino acids. V lost 5 bases and J lost 4, with 11 bases in between. Construction of the TCR beta libraries employed iRepertoire HTBI primers in conjunction with Arm-PCR of CDR3 regions. TCRdb itself ran the multiplex PCR reads through MiXCR, one entry per CDR3 protein. This sample has roughly 360,000 distinct CDR3 sequences, with 10% to 15% found just once. This sample was also put to use in a study of T cells in Graves' hyperthyroidism and ophthalmopathy.

This receptor was taken from a woman between 18 and 29 years old with Graves disease. V and J are TRBV2 and TRBJ2-2, with unresolved D. Specimen: peripheral blood mononuclear cells (PBMCs), collected at new diagnosis, from a patient treated with antithyroid drugs. The CDR3 DNA is TGTGCCAGCAGTATGACTGAAGCCACCGGGGAGCTGTTTTTT. The encoded protein is CASSMTEATGELFF.